This TCR beta chain stems from a study of radiation and T cells in renal cell carcinoma. Sequencing was performed with immunoSEQ multiplex PCR; in TCRdb, only in-frame clones are kept and a portion is missing. The sample lists 87,000 or so clones, around nine tenths occurring once. J gave up 0 bases and V 1 base, and 10 bases lay outside the gene matches. Germline-derived CDR1 and CDR2 are LNHNV and YYDKDF (reference sequence). This CDR3 region has 19 residues. Indicated time point: baseline pretreatment blood. Treatment of the sample: 15 Gy SBRT to primary tumor, nephrectomy 4 weeks later. The material sequenced was blood, taken from a patient whose treatment included radiotherapy and nephrectomy. The chain couples TRBV15 to TRBJ1-5, with TRBD1 identical over 9 bases. This clonotype was obtained from a man aged 45-65 years with renal cell carcinoma. The DNA for the CDR3 is TGTGCCACCAGCAGAGGCGCGGGACAGGGCACTTATAGCAATCAGCCCCAGCATTTT. This encodes CATSRGAGQGTYSNQPQHF. The full variable domain, its missing parts supplied by reference TRBV15 and TRBJ1-5, is DAMVIQNPRYQVTQFGKPVTLSCSQTLNHNVMYWYQQKSSQAPKLLFHYYDKDFNNEADTPDNFQSRRPNTSFCFLDIRSPGLGDTAMYLCATSRGAGQGTYSNQPQHFGDGTRLSIL.